These T cell receptor beta chains were read from a single sample in a study of beta chain features in type 1 diabetes. Assay: immunoSEQ multiplex PCR; the TCRdb copy retains only in-frame clones and omits some. This sample yields almost 350,000 clones, of which around 9.7% are seen a single time; 1% belongs to the top ten. Sequencing used central memory CD4+ T cells from blood. Source of these receptors: a man aged 25-40 years with type 1 diabetes. Both conserved end residues are part of each CDR3. The order of the fields is clone size, V gene, D gene, J gene, CDR3 DNA, CDR3 protein. A D gene is named only where the DNA matches it firmly. A row's size may be missing; if present it is once, few, many or a size class.

clone_size: many; v_call: TRBV23-1; d_call: -; j_call: TRBJ2-5; cdr3_nt: TGCGCCAGGCCCTACAGTGTCCCGGAGGCCCAGTACTTC; cdr3_aa: CARPYSVPEAQYF
clone_size: many; v_call: TRBV6-6; d_call: -; j_call: TRBJ1-5; cdr3_nt: TGTGCCAGCGCTTCTTCGGACAGCAATCAGCCCCAGCATTTT; cdr3_aa: CASASSDSNQPQHF
clone_size: -; v_call: TRBV5-6; d_call: -; j_call: TRBJ2-7; cdr3_nt: TGTGCCAGCAGCTTGATCGGAACAGATTCCTACGAGCAGTACTTC; cdr3_aa: CASSLIGTDSYEQYF
clone_size: few; v_call: TRBV7-2; d_call: TRBD1; j_call: TRBJ2-7; cdr3_nt: TGTGCCAGCAGCCCGAACGGACAGGGGGGCGAGCAGTACTTC; cdr3_aa: CASSPNGQGGEQYF
clone_size: -; v_call: TRBV9; d_call: -; j_call: TRBJ2-3; cdr3_nt: TGTGCCAGCAGCGTAGCCCCCACAGATACGCAGTATTTT; cdr3_aa: CASSVAPTDTQYF
clone_size: few; v_call: TRBV4-3; d_call: TRBD2; j_call: TRBJ2-3; cdr3_nt: TGCGCCAGCAGCCAAGATAGAGGCTTAGCTAGCGGGGGGGCAGATACGCAGTATTTT; cdr3_aa: CASSQDRGLASGGADTQYF
clone_size: few; v_call: TRBV7-2; d_call: TRBD2; j_call: TRBJ2-2; cdr3_nt: TGTGCCAGCAGCTCAAGCGGGGGGGCCTTCGCGAACACCGGGGAGCTGTTTTTT; cdr3_aa: CASSSSGGAFANTGELFF
clone_size: few; v_call: TRBV5-1; d_call: TRBD2; j_call: TRBJ2-3; cdr3_nt: TGCGCCAGCAGCCTAGCGGAACTCACAGATACGCAGTATTTT; cdr3_aa: CASSLAELTDTQYF
clone_size: -; v_call: TRBV27; d_call: -; j_call: TRBJ1-1; cdr3_nt: TGTGCCAGCAGTACTCCGACAGAGGGGGGCACTGAAGCTTTCTTT; cdr3_aa: CASSTPTEGGTEAFF
clone_size: few; v_call: TRBV14; d_call: TRBD1; j_call: TRBJ2-7; cdr3_nt: TGTGCCAGCAGTGAGGGGGCAGGGACCTCCTACGAGCAGTACTTC; cdr3_aa: CASSEGAGTSYEQYF
clone_size: few; v_call: TRBV20-1; d_call: -; j_call: TRBJ1-1; cdr3_nt: TGCAGTGCTAGAGATTCTGCTGAAGCTTTCTTT; cdr3_aa: CSARDSAEAFF
clone_size: few; v_call: TRBV28; d_call: TRBD1; j_call: TRBJ1-1; cdr3_nt: TGTGCCAGCAATCCACAGGGGGCGTTGAACACTGAAGCTTTCTTT; cdr3_aa: CASNPQGALNTEAFF
clone_size: few; v_call: TRBV5-1; d_call: -; j_call: TRBJ1-4; cdr3_nt: TGCGCCAGCAGCAACGAGATAGGGGCAAATGAAAAACTGTTTTTT; cdr3_aa: CASSNEIGANEKLFF
clone_size: -; v_call: TRBV28; d_call: -; j_call: TRBJ2-6; cdr3_nt: TGTGCCAGCAGTTTCCGGACATTAACTGGGGCCAACGTCCTGACTTTC; cdr3_aa: CASSFRTLTGANVLTF
clone_size: -; v_call: TRBV19; d_call: TRBD2; j_call: TRBJ2-1; cdr3_nt: TGTGCCAGTAGTATTCTCTTTAGCGGGACCTACAATGAGCAGTTCTTC; cdr3_aa: CASSILFSGTYNEQFF
clone_size: many; v_call: TRBV9; d_call: -; j_call: TRBJ2-5; cdr3_nt: TGTGCCAGCAGCGTAGCTGGGGGAGTAAACCAAGAGACCCAGTACTTC; cdr3_aa: CASSVAGGVNQETQYF
clone_size: few; v_call: TRBV7-2; d_call: -; j_call: TRBJ1-6; cdr3_nt: TGTGCCAGCACCCGGACCGTAACTTCACCCCTCCACTTT; cdr3_aa: CASTRTVTSPLHF
clone_size: few; v_call: TRBV11-3; d_call: -; j_call: TRBJ2-2; cdr3_nt: TGTGCCAGCAGCTTAGGACTAGATGGCGGGGAGCTGTTTTTT; cdr3_aa: CASSLGLDGGELFF
clone_size: -; v_call: TRBV2; d_call: TRBD1; j_call: TRBJ1-5; cdr3_nt: TGTGCCAGCAGGGACAGGAAAGGGAGCAATCAGCCCCAGCATTTT; cdr3_aa: CASRDRKGSNQPQHF
clone_size: few; v_call: TRBV4-1; d_call: -; j_call: TRBJ2-7; cdr3_nt: TGCGCCAGCAGCCAAGATGGAGCTGGCGAGCAGTACTTC; cdr3_aa: CASSQDGAGEQYF
clone_size: few; v_call: TRBV9; d_call: TRBD1; j_call: TRBJ2-5; cdr3_nt: TGTGCCAGCAGCGTGGGACAGGGGCCACAAGAGACCCAGTACTTC; cdr3_aa: CASSVGQGPQETQYF
clone_size: many; v_call: TRBV4-3; d_call: TRBD1; j_call: TRBJ1-2; cdr3_nt: TGCGCCAGCAGCCAGGAGACAGGGTCGGACGGCTACACCTTC; cdr3_aa: CASSQETGSDGYTF
clone_size: many; v_call: TRBV4-3; d_call: -; j_call: TRBJ1-2; cdr3_nt: TGCGCCAGCAGAAAACATCGCATTGACACTAACTATGGCTACACCTTC; cdr3_aa: CASRKHRIDTNYGYTF
clone_size: few; v_call: TRBV28; d_call: TRBD1; j_call: TRBJ1-2; cdr3_nt: TGTGCCAGCAGTTTTGGGGACAGGGGTTACACCTTC; cdr3_aa: CASSFGDRGYTF
clone_size: many; v_call: TRBV30; d_call: -; j_call: TRBJ1-4; cdr3_nt: TGTGCCTGGAGGTCGCGAGCGGGGGAGACTAATGAAAAACTGTTTTTT; cdr3_aa: CAWRSRAGETNEKLFF
clone_size: -; v_call: TRBV7-9; d_call: TRBD2; j_call: TRBJ2-3; cdr3_nt: TGTGCCAGCAGCTTCCCGGCTAGCGGGTTAGATACGCAGTATTTT; cdr3_aa: CASSFPASGLDTQYF
clone_size: -; v_call: TRBV9; d_call: TRBD2; j_call: TRBJ2-1; cdr3_nt: TGTGCCAGCAGCGTAGGAACGGGGACTACCTACAATGAGCAGTTCTTC; cdr3_aa: CASSVGTGTTYNEQFF
clone_size: few; v_call: TRBV18; d_call: -; j_call: TRBJ1-5; cdr3_nt: TGTGCCAGCTCACCTGAGGGCAATCAGCCCCAGCATTTT; cdr3_aa: CASSPEGNQPQHF
clone_size: -; v_call: TRBV29-1; d_call: -; j_call: TRBJ1-2; cdr3_nt: TGCAGCGTTGATTTGAAAGGGGGCTATGGCTACACCTTC; cdr3_aa: CSVDLKGGYGYTF
clone_size: -; v_call: TRBV2; d_call: -; j_call: TRBJ1-2; cdr3_nt: TGTGCCAGCAGTGTAGAAGCTAACTATGGCTACACCTTC; cdr3_aa: CASSVEANYGYTF
clone_size: few; v_call: TRBV4-3; d_call: -; j_call: TRBJ2-1; cdr3_nt: TGCGCCAGCAGCCAATTAGTCGGGATCGATGAGCAGTTCTTC; cdr3_aa: CASSQLVGIDEQFF
clone_size: few; v_call: TRBV5-1; d_call: TRBD1; j_call: TRBJ2-5; cdr3_nt: TGCGCCAGCAGCTTAAGATACACAGGGGGCGAGACCCAGTACTTC; cdr3_aa: CASSLRYTGGETQYF
clone_size: -; v_call: TRBV7-2; d_call: -; j_call: TRBJ2-3; cdr3_nt: TGTGCCAGCACAGAAGCCACCTCCCTTAGCACAGATACGCAGTATTTT; cdr3_aa: CASTEATSLSTDTQYF
clone_size: few; v_call: TRBV4-1; d_call: -; j_call: TRBJ2-7; cdr3_nt: TGCGCCAGCAGGAGGGGGGCAGACGCTTCCTACGAGCAGTACTTC; cdr3_aa: CASRRGADASYEQYF
clone_size: -; v_call: TRBV4-1; d_call: -; j_call: TRBJ2-1; cdr3_nt: TGCGCCAGCAGCCCTGAATCTAGGTACAATGAGCAGTTCTTC; cdr3_aa: CASSPESRYNEQFF
clone_size: -; v_call: TRBV10-3; d_call: -; j_call: TRBJ2-5; cdr3_nt: TGTGCCATCGGACAGCAAGAGACCCAGTACTTC; cdr3_aa: CAIGQQETQYF
clone_size: few; v_call: TRBV19; d_call: -; j_call: TRBJ2-5; cdr3_nt: TGTGCCAGTAGCCAGAGAGAGACCCAGTACTTC; cdr3_aa: CASSQRETQYF
clone_size: few; v_call: TRBV7-2; d_call: -; j_call: TRBJ2-3; cdr3_nt: TGTGCCAGCTTTCCGGGATTATACACAGATACGCAGTATTTT; cdr3_aa: CASFPGLYTDTQYF
clone_size: -; v_call: TRBV7-2; d_call: TRBD1; j_call: TRBJ1-2; cdr3_nt: TGTGCCAGCAGCTTCCCTACCGACAGGGAGGGTGGCTACACCTTC; cdr3_aa: CASSFPTDREGGYTF
clone_size: few; v_call: TRBV2; d_call: TRBD1; j_call: TRBJ1-4; cdr3_nt: TGTGCCACCGGCGGGACAGGGGGCGGAGGAGGTGAAAAACTGTTTTTT; cdr3_aa: CATGGTGGGGGEKLFF
clone_size: few; v_call: TRBV5-6; d_call: -; j_call: TRBJ1-4; cdr3_nt: TGTGCCAGCAGCACCGAACGCATAGGAACTAATGAAAAACTGTTTTTT; cdr3_aa: CASSTERIGTNEKLFF
clone_size: many; v_call: TRBV4-1; d_call: TRBD1; j_call: TRBJ1-1; cdr3_nt: TGCGCCAGCAGCCAAGAACCCCACAGGGGGCTCGGCACTGAAGCTTTCTTT; cdr3_aa: CASSQEPHRGLGTEAFF
clone_size: -; v_call: TRBV2; d_call: -; j_call: TRBJ2-3; cdr3_nt: TGTGCCAGCAGTGAGCAGGGAGATACGCAGTATTTT; cdr3_aa: CASSEQGDTQYF
clone_size: many; v_call: TRBV29-1; d_call: -; j_call: TRBJ1-4; cdr3_nt: TGCAGCGTTGTTACAGGGAGTGAAAAACTGTTTTTT; cdr3_aa: CSVVTGSEKLFF
clone_size: -; v_call: TRBV11-2; d_call: -; j_call: TRBJ1-1; cdr3_nt: TGTGCCAGCAGCCCGGGACGGAACACTGAAGCTTTCTTT; cdr3_aa: CASSPGRNTEAFF
clone_size: many; v_call: TRBV7-2; d_call: TRBD1; j_call: TRBJ2-2; cdr3_nt: TGTGCCAGCAGCGTACAGGGGGTAGACACCGGGGAGCTGTTTTTT; cdr3_aa: CASSVQGVDTGELFF
clone_size: few; v_call: TRBV30; d_call: TRBD2; j_call: TRBJ2-1; cdr3_nt: TGTGCCTGGAGATTTCCGGGGGGAACCTACAATGAGCAGTTCTTC; cdr3_aa: CAWRFPGGTYNEQFF
clone_size: -; v_call: TRBV7-2; d_call: -; j_call: TRBJ2-3; cdr3_nt: TGTGCCAGCAGCTTAAAGTCGGGTCGAGAGTATTTT; cdr3_aa: CASSLKSGREYF
clone_size: -; v_call: TRBV29-1; d_call: -; j_call: TRBJ1-2; cdr3_nt: TGCAGCTTCGGAGGGAGGAGGGATGGCTACACCTTC; cdr3_aa: CSFGGRRDGYTF
clone_size: few; v_call: TRBV9; d_call: -; j_call: TRBJ2-5; cdr3_nt: TGTGCCAGCAGCCCCTTCGGGCAGGGAGGACAAGAGACCCAGTACTTC; cdr3_aa: CASSPFGQGGQETQYF
clone_size: few; v_call: TRBV18; d_call: -; j_call: TRBJ2-7; cdr3_nt: TGTGCCAGCTCACCGACAGATAGCGCCTACGAGCAGTACTTC; cdr3_aa: CASSPTDSAYEQYF
clone_size: few; v_call: TRBV6-1; d_call: -; j_call: TRBJ2-5; cdr3_nt: TGTGCCAGCAGTCGCGGATTAGGAGAGACCCAGTACTTC; cdr3_aa: CASSRGLGETQYF
clone_size: -; v_call: TRBV5-1; d_call: TRBD1; j_call: TRBJ2-5; cdr3_nt: TGCGCCAGCAGCTTGGCCCCACCGGGACAGGGGGGAGAGACCCAGTACTTC; cdr3_aa: CASSLAPPGQGGETQYF
clone_size: -; v_call: TRBV11-2; d_call: -; j_call: TRBJ1-2; cdr3_nt: TGTGCCAGCAGCCAGTCGACGGGGGACTATGGCTACACCTTC; cdr3_aa: CASSQSTGDYGYTF
clone_size: few; v_call: TRBV6-1; d_call: -; j_call: TRBJ1-1; cdr3_nt: TGTGCCAGCAGTGAAGTCGAGGGGATCACTGAAGCTTTCTTT; cdr3_aa: CASSEVEGITEAFF